The next 10 T cell receptor beta chains were all read from a single sample in a study of tumor-infiltrating lymphocytes in primary liver carcinoma. cDNA specific to TCR beta was made from approximately 500 ng of total RNA, with a constant-region primer employed for priming. Construction of TCR beta libraries relied on three successive nested multiplex PCR rounds employing slightly modified ARM-PCR. With TRBV1-TRBV30 forward primers and a C-beta reverse primer, the first two PCR rounds were run for approximately 10 cycles each. TCRdb redid the calling of the multiplex PCR reads with MiXCR, one entry per CDR3 protein. The table lists a few hundred thousand distinct CDR3 sequences, approximately 58% of them singletons, with approximately 15% in the top ten. Germline DNA was also extracted, with blood RNA taken from unsorted whole blood. What was sequenced was peripheral blood. All receptors come from a woman aged 25 to 39 with primary liver carcinoma and hepatitis B virus infection.

The genes are TRBV5-1 and TRBJ2-7; 13 bases agree with TRBD2. Germline trimming cut 1 base from V and 2 bases from J; bases unmatched to any gene: 3. The V gene's germline CDR1 is SGHRS and CDR2 YFSETQ. This CDR3 is 16 amino acids long. The CDR3, as DNA: TGCGCCAGCAGCTTGAGGACTAGCGGGGGAACCTACGAGCAGTACTTC. The encoded protein is CASSLRTSGGTYEQYF.

CDR3 in amino acids: CASSLTGSGNQPQHF. CDR3 nucleotides: TGTGCCAGCAGTTTGACAGGGTCGGGCAATCAGCCCCAGCATTTT. V is TRBV28 and J is TRBJ1-5; the match to TRBD1 covers 7 bases. Germline loops: CDR1 MDHEN, CDR2 SYDVKM. After removal of 3 bases from V and 2 bases from J, the junction contained 4 bases not matched to a gene. CDR3 length: 15 amino acids.

The sample holds a few counts of this clonotype. The V gene is TRBV28, the J gene TRBJ2-3; tentative D call: TRBD2 (6 bases). Between the trimmed V and J ends, which lost 6 bases and 4 bases, there was a span of 20 bases. Germline CDR1 and CDR2: MDHEN and SYDVKM. This CDR3 is built from 16 residues. The CDR3 coding sequence is TGTGCCAGCAGAAACTATCGGGAGCATGAGGCAGATACGCAGTATTTT. This gives the protein CASRNYREHEADTQYF.

With respect to this clonotype: The CDR3 ends on some other residue instead of the conserved phenylalanine or tryptophan, so this is likely a read error. V and J are TRBV12-3 or TRBV12-4 and TRBJ1-4; D might be TRBD1 (5 bases). CDR3 length: 13 amino acids. CDR3 residues: CAISSGSWEKLFI. DNA for the CDR3: TGTGCCATCAGTTCAGGGAGTTGGGAAAAACTGTTTATT.

This clonotype has a handful of counts. The CDR3 DNA reads TGTGCCAGCAGTTTCAGGACTAGCGGAAACAATGAGCAGTTCTTC. Protein product: CASSFRTSGNNEQFF. The chain is built from TRBV7-9 and TRBJ2-1; 10 bases are a match to TRBD2. Per germline, CDR1 SEHNR and CDR2 FQNEAQ (reference sequence). Germline trimming cut 6 bases from V and 5 bases from J; bases unmatched to any gene: 7. This CDR3 comprises 15 residues.

This clonotype appeared a few times. An end of the junction differs from the germline gene, which may be a read error. The chain couples TRBV28 to TRBJ2-7; 8 bases agree with TRBD1. The germline gives CDR1 MDHEN, CDR2 SYDVKM. This CDR3 region has 14 residues. CDR3 DNA sequence: TGTGCCAGCAGGGGGACAGGCGCGTCCTACGAGCAGTATTTC. The encoded protein is CASRGTGASYEQYF.

Comments on this clonotype: A read error may explain this, as a much larger clone is one base away. The CDR3 coding sequence is TGTGCCAGCGGGCAGTACAGGGGCGGGACTCTTAACACCGGGGAGCTGTTTTTT. Translating it yields CASGQYRGGTLNTGELFF. The chain employs TRBV6-5 and TRBJ2-2; possibly TRBD1 for D (7 bases). Germline loops: CDR1 MNHEY, CDR2 SVGAGI. This CDR3 spans 18 amino acids. V gave up 8 bases and J gave up 2 bases, with 24 bases separating them.

A note on this clonotype: At one end the junction does not follow the germline gene, possibly because of a read error. The J gene is TRBJ2-5, the V gene TRBV12-3 or TRBV12-4; tentative D call: TRBD1 (6 bases). The CDR3 is 14 amino acids. CDR3 nucleotide sequence: TGTGCCAACAGTCCCCGACAGGTCCAGGAGACCCAGTACTTC. Its protein product is CANSPRQVQETQYF.

This clonotype appeared a few times. This chain uses TRBV6-1 with TRBJ1-1; 8 bases are a match to TRBD1. With V trimmed by 3 bases and J by 5 bases, 8 bases remained unmatched. Germline CDR1 MNHNS, CDR2 SASEGT. The CDR3 extends over 15 amino acids. Here the CDR3 reads CASSDPGGSRTEAFF. Written as DNA, the CDR3 is TGTGCCAGCAGTGATCCAGGGGGCTCGAGGACTGAAGCTTTCTTT.

This clonotype has ten or more counts. The chain links TRBV4-1 to TRBJ2-7; perhaps TRBD1 as D (6 bases). The germline gives CDR1 MGHRA, CDR2 YSYEKL. The CDR3 is 13 residues long. V was trimmed by 6 bases and J by 2 bases, leaving 11 bases between them. CDR3 nucleotides: TGCGCCAGCAGTGCGTGGGACACCTACGAGCAGTACTTC. Protein sequence: CASSAWDTYEQYF.